These 26 T cell receptor beta chains originate from one sample sequenced in a study of blood T cell repertoires in COVID-19. Data came from immunoSEQ multiplex PCR; TCRdb stores just in-frame clones and leaves some out. Counted here are over 95,000 clones, around 74% occurring once; the ten biggest clones make up around 18%. Sequencing used peripheral blood. These receptors were collected from a woman at least 80 years old with active or convalescent COVID-19.

The chain is built from TRBV9 and TRBJ1-2; D gene unclear. V shed 3 bases and J shed 6 bases, with 9 bases lying between them. Germline V CDR1 and CDR2: SGDLS, YYNGEE. The CDR3 extends over 12 amino acids. CDR3 DNA sequence: TGTGCCAGCAGCGCCCGACGGGATGGCTACACCTTC. The encoded protein is CASSARRDGYTF.

The chain has TRBV30 and TRBJ2-3, with 12 bases lining up with TRBD2. The ends lost 2 bases at V and 0 bases at J; junction bases unmatched: 15. The CDR3 totals 20 residues. Looked up from germline, CDR1 is GTSNPN and CDR2 is SVGIG (reference sequence). The CDR3 is CAWSFIGKILAGGSTDTQYF. CDR3 DNA: TGTGCCTGGAGTTTTATCGGGAAGATCCTAGCGGGAGGGAGCACAGATACGCAGTATTTT.

The chain uses TRBV6-5 and TRBJ1-1, with TRBD1 matching 8 bases. V shed 5 bases and J 8 bases; nucleotides not matched to a gene: 4. The germline CDR1 and CDR2 sequences are MNHEY and SVGAGI. The CDR3 consists of 12 residues. CDR3 DNA: TGTGCCAGCAGTAGACAGGGGTCCGAAGCTTTCTTT. It codes for CASSRQGSEAFF.

This clone was counted only a few times. The chain recombines TRBV5-1 with TRBJ2-7; TRBD1 aligns across 10 bases. Per the germline V gene, CDR1 is SGHRS and CDR2 is YFSETQ. The CDR3 is 16 amino acids. V lost 7 bases and J lost 0; bases outside the gene matches: 10. For the CDR3, the DNA is TGCGCCAGCGGGACAGGGGACGTTCCGAGCTCCTACGAGCAGTACTTC. This translates into CASGTGDVPSSYEQYF.

The J gene is TRBJ1-1, the V gene TRBV7-2; D call uncertain. V shed 3 bases and J shed 3 bases, with 8 bases lying between them. This CDR3 is built from 13 residues. CDR1 SGHTA and CDR2 FQGNSA come from the germline V gene. CDR3 nucleotide sequence: TGTGCCAGCAGCTTGTCAGGATACACTGAAGCTTTCTTT. Its translation: CASSLSGYTEAFF.

This chain links TRBV7-2 with TRBJ2-7; TRBD2 agrees at 14 bases. The CDR3 is made up of 17 amino acids. Germline loops: CDR1 SGHTA, CDR2 FQGNSA. J gave up 4 bases and V 3 bases, and 8 bases lay outside the gene matches. As DNA, the CDR3 is TGTGCCAGCAGCTTGGGTAGGACTAGCGGGAGGAAGTACGAGCAGTACTTC. Its protein is CASSLGRTSGRKYEQYF. The variable domain in full, with the rest retrieved from reference TRBV7-2 and TRBJ2-7, is GAGVSQSPSNKVTEKGKDVELRCDPISGHTALYWYRQSLGQGLEFLIYFQGNSAPDKSGLPSDRFSAERTGGSVSTLTIQRTQQEDSAVYLCASSLGRTSGRKYEQYFGPGTRLTVT.

The chain is built from TRBV2 and TRBJ2-5; 9 nucleotides match TRBD2. Germline loops: CDR1 SNHLY, CDR2 FYNNEI. The CDR3 consists of 14 residues. The J segment lost 3 bases and the V segment lost 6 bases, leaving 5 bases of the junction unmatched. This CDR3 is CASRETSGEETQYF. CDR3 nucleotides: TGTGCCAGCAGGGAGACTAGCGGAGAAGAGACCCAGTACTTC.

This sequence joins TRBV11-2 and TRBJ2-4; possible D gene TRBD1, 5 bases. V was cut by 5 bases and J by 6 bases, with 14 bases left in between. The germline V gene has CDR1 SGHAT and CDR2 FQNNGV. This CDR3 region has 14 residues. CDR3 residues: CASSQSQGGNIQYF. The CDR3 nucleotides read TGTGCCAGCAGCCAATCCCAGGGCGGAAACATTCAGTACTTC.

V usage is TRBV19 and J usage is TRBJ2-7, with TRBD1 matching 10 bases. With 3 bases clipped from V and 6 bases from J, the junction kept 8 bases outside the gene matches. CDR1 is LNHDA, CDR2 SQIVND, per germline (reference sequence). CDR3 length: 15 residues. CDR3 sequence reads: CASSMSLDRGFEQYF. The CDR3 nucleotides read TGTGCCAGTAGTATGAGCCTGGACAGGGGGTTCGAGCAGTACTTC.

CDR3 sequence reads: CASSPNLSREEVFVNNEQFF. The DNA for the CDR3 is TGTGCCAGCTCACCAAACCTCTCTCGGGAGGAAGTTTTTGTCAACAATGAGCAGTTCTTC. The chain uses TRBV18 and TRBJ2-1; 7 bases are a match to TRBD2. This CDR3 comprises 20 residues. J lost 5 bases, V lost 2 bases, and 21 bases had no gene match. In germline, CDR1 is KGHSH, CDR2 LQKENI.

This clone occurred a few times. CDR3 amino acids: CASSPARGNTIYF. The CDR3 DNA sequence: TGTGCCAGCAGTCCTGCCAGGGGAAACACCATATATTTT. This chain joins TRBV6-5 and TRBJ1-3; D not certain. This CDR3 region has 13 residues. Germline V CDR1 and CDR2: MNHEY, SVGAGI. Trimming took off 5 bases at V and 4 bases at J, with 9 bases between the two ends.

J is TRBJ2-6 and V is TRBV6-5; D is perhaps TRBD1 (5 bases). V dropped 5 bases and J dropped 0 bases, with 8 bases sitting between them. Germline V CDR1 and CDR2: MNHEY, SVGAGI. This CDR3 comprises 15 residues. DNA of the CDR3: TGTGCCAGCAGTCGACAGTTCTCTGGGGCCAACGTCCTGACTTTC. Translation: CASSRQFSGANVLTF.

The rearrangement uses TRBV12-3 or TRBV12-4 and TRBJ1-2; D gene unclear. This CDR3 region has 13 residues. Trimming shortened V by 3 bases and J by 2 bases, and 7 bases separated the two germline ends. CDR3 sequence reads: CASSFGQNYGYTF. The CDR3 DNA reads as TGTGCCAGCAGTTTTGGGCAGAACTATGGCTACACCTTC.

The rearrangement uses TRBV15 and TRBJ1-2; 7 nucleotides align to TRBD1. The junction had 10 bases not matched to a gene; V was cut back by 5 bases and J by 4 bases. CDR3 length: 15 amino acids. Germline values: CDR1 LNHNV, CDR2 YYDKDF (reference sequence). The CDR3 DNA follows: TGTGCCACCAGCCCCCGACAGGGATTTGTCTATGGCTACACCTTC. It encodes CATSPRQGFVYGYTF.

This chain links TRBV12-3 or TRBV12-4 with TRBJ2-5; D gene uncertain. CDR3 length: 13 residues. Between the trimmed V and J ends, which lost 1 base and 2 bases, there was a span of 5 bases. The DNA of the CDR3 is TGTGCCAGCAGTTTAGTAGCTCAAGAGACCCAGTACTTC. Amino acid sequence: CASSLVAQETQYF.

DNA of the CDR3: TGTGCCAGCAGCTTGGCCCACAGGGTTGTTTCTGAAGCTTTCTTT. It translates to CASSLAHRVVSEAFF. The chain combines TRBV5-4 with TRBJ1-1; D perhaps matches TRBD1 (6 bases). The CDR3 has 15 amino acids. Germline lookup yields CDR1 SGHNT and CDR2 YYREEE (reference sequence). V lost 0 bases, J lost 6 bases, and 15 bases lay in between.

The chain joins TRBV6-1 to TRBJ1-2; 7 bases are shared with TRBD1. This CDR3 comprises 14 residues. The germline gives CDR1 MNHNS, CDR2 SASEGT. The ends lost 0 bases at V and 4 bases at J; junction bases unmatched: 2. DNA for the CDR3: TGTGCCAGCAGTGAAGCGGGACAGCTCTATGGCTACACCTTC. It is translated as CASSEAGQLYGYTF.

This sequence joins TRBV29-1 and TRBJ2-7; 7 bases match TRBD2. After removal of 4 bases from V and 6 bases from J, the junction contained 6 bases not matched to a gene. This CDR3 has 12 residues. The germline gives CDR1 SQVTM, CDR2 ANQGSEA. CDR3 region: CSVGWTRSEQYF. CDR3 in DNA: TGCAGCGTTGGGTGGACTAGGAGCGAGCAGTACTTC.

This chain uses TRBV29-1 with TRBJ1-1; 8 bases agree with TRBD1. The CDR3 totals 13 residues. V trimming: 6 bases; J trimming: 5 bases; junction bases outside the gene matches: 8. Looked up from germline, CDR1 is SQVTM and CDR2 is ANQGSEA. The CDR3 nucleotides read TGCAGCGTGGCACCAGGGGGCTGGACTGAAGCTTTCTTT. Its translation is CSVAPGGWTEAFF.

The chain couples TRBV6-2 or TRBV6-3 to TRBJ2-6; TRBD1 is a possible D gene (5 bases). This CDR3 region has 18 residues. The V end was cut by 6 bases, the J end by 0 bases, with 18 bases between. From germline, CDR1 is MNHEY and CDR2 SVGEGT. DNA for the CDR3: TGTGCCAGCAGCCGCCAGGGTCACTTACCCTCTGGGGCCAACGTCCTGACTTTC. Translation: CASSRQGHLPSGANVLTF.

V is TRBV27 and J is TRBJ2-5; 10 bases align to TRBD2. The CDR3 spans 16 residues. In germline, CDR1 is MNHEY, CDR2 SMNVEV (reference sequence). V was clipped by 4 bases and J by 2 bases; unmatched bases: 7. The CDR3 coding sequence is TGTGCCAGCAGTTGGAGCGGGGGGGGAAGGCAAGAGACCCAGTACTTC. Amino acid sequence: CASSWSGGGRQETQYF.

This chain joins TRBV19 and TRBJ1-6; D is ambiguous. Between the trimmed V and J ends, which lost 3 bases and 7 bases, there was a span of 13 bases. CDR1 is LNHDA and CDR2 is SQIVND in the germline V gene (reference sequence). This CDR3 has 15 amino acids. CDR3 region: CASSIFPSVNSPLHF. CDR3 in DNA: TGTGCCAGTAGTATTTTTCCCAGTGTAAATTCACCCCTCCACTTT.

The rearrangement uses TRBV5-4 and TRBJ1-6, with 8 bases fitting TRBD1. This CDR3 comprises 15 residues. The trim removed 4 bases at V and 7 bases at J, leaving 7 bases unmatched. The germline V gene has CDR1 SGHNT and CDR2 YYREEE (reference sequence). The CDR3 loop reads CASSLGQDINSPLHF. The CDR3 DNA is TGTGCCAGCAGCCTGGGACAGGACATAAATTCACCCCTCCACTTT.

The V call is TRBV5-1, the J call TRBJ2-1; 9 nucleotides match TRBD2. J gave up 9 bases and V 3 bases, and 10 bases lay outside the gene matches. The CDR3 loop spans 15 amino acids. Germline CDR1 reads SGHRS; CDR2 reads YFSETQ. CDR3 residues: CASSSGLAGTGEQFF. The CDR3 nucleotides are TGCGCCAGCAGCTCGGGACTAGCCGGGACGGGTGAGCAGTTCTTC.

This rearrangement joins TRBV7-9 to TRBJ2-7, with TRBD1 matching 12 bases. The V gene's germline CDR1 is SEHNR and CDR2 FQNEAQ (reference sequence). V gave up 4 bases and J gave up 0 bases; unmatched junction bases: 4. This CDR3 is built from 16 residues. The CDR3 sequence: CASSYPGQGASYEQYF. As DNA, the CDR3 is TGTGCCAGCAGCTACCCGGGACAGGGGGCCTCCTACGAGCAGTACTTC.

This clone was counted once. The chain recombines TRBV5-4 with TRBJ1-6; D is perhaps TRBD1 (5 bases). The V end lost 7 bases, the J end lost 6 bases, and 11 bases lay between the germline ends. Looked up from germline, CDR1 is SGHNT and CDR2 is YYREEE (reference sequence). The CDR3 has 13 residues. The CDR3 spells CASAYRTNSPLHF. CDR3 sequence (DNA): TGTGCCAGCGCTTACAGGACTAATTCACCCCTCCACTTT.